Following are 11 T cell receptor beta chains from one sample sequenced in a study of cytomegalovirus exposure and HLA in healthy donors. It was with 60 Vbeta and 13 Jbeta primers that the PCR ran. Repertoires were generated with immunoSEQ multiplex PCR, while TCRdb's copy carries only in-frame clones and drops some. The sample consists of some 130,000 clones, 76% of them appearing once. Sequencing was done on a sample of PBMCs. The receptors derive from a man in his forties in good health and CMV-seronegative.

The chain links TRBV18 to TRBJ1-2; no firm D call. Germline lookup yields CDR1 KGHSH and CDR2 LQKENI. Between the trimmed V and J ends, which lost 2 bases and 3 bases, there was a span of 10 bases. This CDR3 is 14 amino acids long. CDR3 DNA: TGTGCCAGCTCACCAAATGGAGGGCACTATGGCTACACCTTC. As protein: CASSPNGGHYGYTF. The entire variable domain, with the rest obtained from reference TRBV18 and TRBJ1-2, is as follows: NAGVMQNPRHLVRRRGQEARLRCSPMKGHSHVYWYRQLPEEGLKFMVYLQKENIIDESGMPKERFSAEFPKEGPSILRIQQVVRGDSAAYFCASSPNGGHYGYTFGSGTRLTVV.

The chain employs TRBV4-3 and TRBJ2-7; 7 bases match TRBD1. This CDR3 is 14 amino acids long. CDR1 is LGHNA and CDR2 is YSLEER in the germline V gene. V lost 4 bases, J lost 0 bases, and 3 bases stayed unmatched. The CDR3 reads CASSPGTASYEQYF. The CDR3 DNA reads as TGCGCCAGCAGCCCCGGGACAGCCTCCTACGAGCAGTACTTC.

This clone was counted only a few times. The gene calls are TRBV4-3 and TRBJ2-5; D not resolved. Germline V lookup: CDR1 LGHNA, CDR2 YSLEER. CDR3 length: 13 residues. Trimming shortened V by 2 bases and J by 1 base, and 5 bases separated the two germline ends. As DNA, the CDR3 is TGCGCCAGCAGCCAATACTTCCAAGAGACCCAGTACTTC. Amino acid sequence: CASSQYFQETQYF.

The chain combines TRBV6-4 with TRBJ1-1, with D perhaps TRBD1 (6 bases). The CDR3 runs to 13 residues. Germline CDR1 and CDR2: MRHNA and SNTAGT. V shed 3 bases and J shed 5 bases, with 10 bases lying between them. This CDR3 reads CASSEGQGTEAFF. The CDR3 DNA follows: TGTGCCAGCAGTGAGGGTCAGGGGACTGAAGCTTTCTTT.

CDR3 DNA sequence: TGTGCCAGCAGTTTAGAAGCTCCTACCTACAATGAGCAGTTCTTC. Translating it yields CASSLEAPTYNEQFF. The chain employs TRBV27 and TRBJ2-1; D unresolved. The CDR3 has 15 residues. V shed 2 bases and J shed 2 bases, with 10 bases lying between them. Germline V gene data show CDR1 as MNHEY and CDR2 as SMNVEV (reference sequence).

The V call is TRBV4-3, the J call TRBJ2-3, with 7 bases fitting TRBD1. The CDR3 has 16 residues. Trimming removed 1 base from V and 4 bases from J; junction bases left unmatched: 8. The germline CDR1 and CDR2 sequences are LGHNA and YSLEER. The CDR3 region has the DNA TGCGCCAGCAGCCAAGTCCAGGGGGTTGTGGCAGATACGCAGTATTTT. Translated, it gives CASSQVQGVVADTQYF.

The gene calls are TRBV5-1 and TRBJ2-3, with 7 bases that match TRBD1. Germline loops: CDR1 SGHRS, CDR2 YFSETQ. The trim removed 4 bases at V and 0 bases at J, leaving 14 bases unmatched. The CDR3 covers 18 residues. The chain's CDR3 is CASSLATMTGISTDTQYF. In DNA form, the CDR3 reads TGCGCCAGCAGCCTTGCTACTATGACAGGGATCAGCACAGATACGCAGTATTTT.

The J gene is TRBJ2-3, the V gene TRBV28; no definite D call. The CDR3 totals 13 residues. V was trimmed by 6 bases and J by 3 bases, leaving 10 bases between them. The germline V gene encodes CDR1 MDHEN and CDR2 SYDVKM. The CDR3 DNA follows: TGTGCCAGCAGCCAACCAGCGACAGATACGCAGTATTTT. It encodes CASSQPATDTQYF.

This chain joins TRBV7-8 and TRBJ2-1, with D uncertain. Germline CDR1 SGHVS, CDR2 FQNEAQ. The length of the CDR3 is 10 residues. V lost 7 bases and J 7 bases, leaving 5 bases between the germline ends. CDR3 region: CASNQNEQFF. Here the CDR3 DNA reads TGTGCCAGCAATCAGAATGAGCAGTTCTTC. Together with reference TRBV7-8 and TRBJ2-1, the CDR3 gives the full variable domain: GAGVSQSPRYKVAKRGQDVALRCDPISGHVSLFWYQQALGQGPEFLTYFQNEAQLDKSGLPSDRFFAERPEGSVSTLKIQRTQQEDSAVYLCASNQNEQFFGPGTRLTVL.

V and J are TRBV4-3 and TRBJ1-1, with 8 bases that match TRBD1. The CDR3 runs 18 residues. CDR1 and CDR2 (germline): LGHNA, YSLEER. V trimming: 0 bases; J trimming: 5 bases; junction bases outside the gene matches: 14. The chain's CDR3 is CASSQDYGGRGRRTEAFF. CDR3 coding DNA: TGCGCCAGCAGCCAAGATTATGGGGGCAGGGGGCGAAGGACTGAAGCTTTCTTT.

The chain recombines TRBV6-1 with TRBJ2-2, with D perhaps TRBD1 (5 bases). This CDR3 has 15 amino acids. The germline V gene has CDR1 MNHNS and CDR2 SASEGT. The V end lost 3 bases, the J end lost 6 bases, and 14 bases lay between the germline ends. CDR3 DNA sequence: TGTGCCAGCAGTGAGAACTGGGGCGGCCCCGGGGAGCTGTTTTTT. Protein product: CASSENWGGPGELFF.